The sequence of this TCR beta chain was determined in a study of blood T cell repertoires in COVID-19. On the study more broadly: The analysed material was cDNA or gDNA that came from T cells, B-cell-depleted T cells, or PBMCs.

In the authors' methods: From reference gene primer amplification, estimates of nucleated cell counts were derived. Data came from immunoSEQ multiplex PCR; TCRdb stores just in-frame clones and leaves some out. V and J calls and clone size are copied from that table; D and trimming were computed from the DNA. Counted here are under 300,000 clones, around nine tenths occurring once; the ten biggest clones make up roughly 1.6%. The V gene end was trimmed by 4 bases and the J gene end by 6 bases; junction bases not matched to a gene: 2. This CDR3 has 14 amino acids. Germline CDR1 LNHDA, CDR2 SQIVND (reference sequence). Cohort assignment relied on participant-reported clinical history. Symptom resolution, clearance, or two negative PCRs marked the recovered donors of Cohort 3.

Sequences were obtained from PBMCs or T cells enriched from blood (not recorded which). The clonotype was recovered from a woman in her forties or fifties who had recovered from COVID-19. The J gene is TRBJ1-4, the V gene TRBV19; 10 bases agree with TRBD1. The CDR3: CASSRTGGDEKLFF. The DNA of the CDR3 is TGTGCCAGTAGTAGGACAGGGGGGGATGAAAAACTGTTTTTT.